The present TCR beta chain was sequenced within a study of blood T cell repertoires in COVID-19. Overall study context: Material from acute and convalescent COVID-19 was sourced from the United States, Italy and Spain.

The CDR3 length is 15 residues. Germline CDR1 reads MNHEY; CDR2 reads SVGAGI. With 6 bases removed from V and 4 bases from J, the gap between germline ends came to 17 bases. Some clones are missing from TCRdb's copy, which holds only in-frame ones; the method was immunoSEQ multiplex PCR. Of 65,000 to 70,000 clones detected, just under 80% appear once; the ten largest clones hold around 47%. The chain joins TRBV6-5 to TRBJ2-3, with a weak D call TRBD2 (6 bases). Material: peripheral blood. The clonotype originates from a human donor in a cohort sampled during active COVID-19. In nucleotides, the CDR3 is TGTGCCAGCAGCTCGCCTCCGGGAGATGCAGATACGCAGTATTTT. Its translation is CASSSPPGDADTQYF.